The 21 T cell receptor beta chains below were found in one sample sequenced in a study of beta chain features in type 1 diabetes. These receptors' antigens are unknown. Study observations and caveats: All four CD4+ subsets of Type 1 diabetes patients contained TCRB CDR3s that were moderately but significantly shorter.

TCRB transcripts that were expressed got sequenced, as all of the isolated RNA had been reverse transcribed. Assay: immunoSEQ multiplex PCR; the TCRdb copy retains only in-frame clones and omits some. Of roughly 700,000 clones listed, 13% are singletons. Source material: naive CD4+ T cells from blood. The origin of the receptors is a young man with type 1 diabetes.

This clone was detected a few times. The V call is TRBV30, the J call TRBJ2-5; 10 nucleotides agree with TRBD2. Germline CDR1 is GTSNPN and CDR2 is SVGIG (reference sequence). The CDR3 contains 14 residues. The ends lost 4 bases at V and 5 bases at J; junction bases unmatched: 7. This chain's CDR3 is CAWNSGGVRETQYF. In DNA, the CDR3 is TGTGCCTGGAACAGCGGGGGGGTACGGGAGACCCAGTACTTC. Together with reference TRBV30 and TRBJ2-5, the CDR3 gives the full variable domain: SQTIHQWPATLVQPVGSPLSLECTVEGTSNPNLYWYRQAAGRGLQLLFYSVGIGQISSEVPQNLSASRPQDRQFILSSKKLLLSDSGFYLCAWNSGGVRETQYFGPGTRLLVL.

The chain carries TRBV27 and TRBJ1-3; possible D gene TRBD1, 5 bases. V lost 2 bases, J lost 4 bases, and 12 bases lay in between. This CDR3 has 15 amino acids. Germline V gene sequence: CDR1 MNHEY, CDR2 SMNVEV (reference sequence). The CDR3 spells CASSLLPGAGNTIYF. CDR3 nucleotide sequence: TGTGCCAGCAGTTTACTCCCCGGGGCAGGAAACACCATATATTTT.

This clone appeared a few times. The rearrangement uses TRBV29-1 and TRBJ1-1; a weak D match, TRBD1 (5 bases). From germline, CDR1 is SQVTM and CDR2 ANQGSEA. This CDR3 contains 14 residues. Between the trimmed V and J ends, which lost 2 bases and 5 bases, there was a span of 15 bases. The CDR3 region has the DNA TGCAGCGTTGAAAGTCCAGGGAGAGAGACTGAAGCTTTCTTT. It encodes CSVESPGRETEAFF.

This rearrangement joins TRBV19 to TRBJ2-7, with 7 nucleotides matching TRBD2. Germline assignment: CDR1 LNHDA and CDR2 SQIVND (reference sequence). The CDR3 has 14 residues. V shed 7 bases and J 2 bases; nucleotides not matched to a gene: 8. The CDR3 nucleotides are TGTGCCAGTACCCTGGGACGGGGGGCCTACGAGCAGTACTTC. Its translation: CASTLGRGAYEQYF.

There are a few counts of this clone. The chain uses TRBV2 and TRBJ2-3; no clear D gene. The CDR3 contains 13 residues. The germline CDR1 and CDR2 sequences are SNHLY and FYNNEI. V was clipped by 6 bases and J by 2 bases, with 9 bases between them. The CDR3 sequence is CASRVDATDTQYF. The CDR3 nucleotides read TGTGCCAGCAGGGTGGATGCCACAGATACGCAGTATTTT.

This clone came up a few times. The CDR3 DNA is TGCAGCGTTGAACCACAGGGGGCCGACGAAAAACTGTTTTTT. Protein sequence: CSVEPQGADEKLFF. The genes are TRBV29-1 and TRBJ1-4; the match to TRBD1 covers 9 bases. Germline trimming cut 2 bases from V and 8 bases from J; bases unmatched to any gene: 6. The length of the CDR3 is 14 residues. CDR1 SQVTM and CDR2 ANQGSEA come from the germline V gene.

This clone turned up a few times. V usage is TRBV7-2 and J usage is TRBJ1-2, with TRBD1 matching over 7 bases. The length of the CDR3 is 15 residues. V lost 6 bases, J lost 2 bases, and 9 bases stayed unmatched. CDR1 is SGHTA, CDR2 FQGNSA, per germline. The CDR3 DNA follows: TGTGCCAGCAGGAGAGGACAGGACGTCAACTATGGCTACACCTTC. It codes for CASRRGQDVNYGYTF.

The V gene is TRBV11-3, the J gene TRBJ2-5; D might be TRBD1 or TRBD2, each matching 6 bases. The ends were cut back, 5 bases at V and 2 bases at J, with 18 bases in the middle. The germline gives CDR1 SGHNT, CDR2 YENEEA. The CDR3 spans 16 residues. This CDR3 reads CASSPGDWEEQETQYF. The CDR3 nucleotides are TGTGCCAGCAGCCCAGGGGACTGGGAAGAACAAGAGACCCAGTACTTC.

This clone was seen only a few times. V is TRBV5-1 and J is TRBJ2-3; D is unclear. Trimming took off 0 bases at V and 4 bases at J, with 18 bases between the two ends. From germline, CDR1 is SGHRS and CDR2 YFSETQ. The CDR3 is 17 amino acids. CDR3 in DNA: TGCGCCAGCAGCTTGGCCGGGCTCCGGTCCGGATCAGATACGCAGTATTTT. Protein: CASSLAGLRSGSDTQYF.

Here the CDR3 reads CASSWGQGTTNEKLFF. In DNA form, the CDR3 reads TGCGCCAGCAGCTGGGGGCAGGGGACAACTAATGAAAAACTGTTTTTT. The chain uses TRBV5-1 and TRBJ1-4; D might be TRBD1 (6 bases). Trimming pared 3 bases from V and 0 bases from J, leaving 12 bases between. CDR3 size: 16 residues. Germline CDR1 reads SGHRS; CDR2 reads YFSETQ.

As regards this clone: The sample contains more than one DNA sequence encoding this CDR3. The chain carries TRBV10-3 and TRBJ2-1; 7 nucleotides align to TRBD2. The CDR3 runs 14 residues. Unmatched junction bases numbered 0, after V lost 0 bases and J lost 4 bases. The V gene's germline CDR1 is ENHRY and CDR2 SYGVKD. The CDR3 sequence: CAISESGGYNEQFF. CDR3 coding DNA: TGTGCCATCAGTGAGTCGGGGGGGTACAATGAGCAGTTCTTC.

This clone was detected a few times. The genes are TRBV7-8 and TRBJ1-2, with D uncertain. V lost 1 base and J 1 base, leaving 4 bases between the germline ends. Germline CDR1 reads SGHVS; CDR2 reads FQNEAQ. This CDR3 comprises 13 residues. In DNA form, the CDR3 reads TGTGCCAGCAGCTTAGACCATAACTATGGCTACACCTTC. The encoded protein is CASSLDHNYGYTF.

In its sample, this clone was seen a few times. The genes are TRBV5-1 and TRBJ2-7; 7 nucleotides line up with TRBD2. Trimming removed 0 bases from V and 0 bases from J; junction bases left unmatched: 3. The CDR3 is 15 residues long. CDR1 and CDR2 from the germline V gene are SGHRS and YFSETQ. This chain's CDR3 is CASSLAGGSSYEQYF. CDR3 nucleotides: TGCGCCAGCAGCTTGGCCGGGGGGAGCTCCTACGAGCAGTACTTC.

The chain carries TRBV2 and TRBJ1-6; a weak D match, TRBD1 (5 bases). V lost 6 bases and J 8 bases, leaving 17 bases between the germline ends. The CDR3 has 15 amino acids. From germline, CDR1 is SNHLY and CDR2 FYNNEI. The DNA for the CDR3 is TGTGCCAGCAGCCTGGGGCAGGGATGGGATTCACCCCTCCACTTT. Translation gives CASSLGQGWDSPLHF.

The sample holds a few counts of this clone. The chain is built from TRBV13 and TRBJ1-2; no definite D call. The V gene lost 2 bases and the J gene lost 7 bases, with 8 bases spanning the gap. There are 12 residues in the CDR3. The germline V gene has CDR1 PRHDT and CDR2 FYEKMQ (reference sequence). DNA for the CDR3: TGTGCCAGCAGCTTATACAGTAGTGGCTACACCTTC. It translates to CASSLYSSGYTF.

This clone was observed a single time. This chain connects TRBV5-1 to TRBJ2-3; TRBD1 matches 9 bases. The V gene end was trimmed by 4 bases and the J gene end by 2 bases; junction bases not matched to a gene: 8. Germline V gene lookup returns CDR1 SGHRS and CDR2 YFSETQ. The CDR3 runs to 16 residues. As DNA, the CDR3 is TGCGCCAGCAGCCTCTTTGACAGGGGGGCCACAGATACGCAGTATTTT. Its protein product is CASSLFDRGATDTQYF.

The rearrangement joins TRBV2 to TRBJ1-3; D gene uncertain. Germline values: CDR1 SNHLY, CDR2 FYNNEI. V was cut by 6 bases and J by 0 bases, with 9 bases left in between. This CDR3 has 14 residues. The CDR3 coding sequence is TGTGCCAGCAGACTGGAGGTCTCTGGAAACACCATATATTTT. This codes for CASRLEVSGNTIYF.

The chain uses TRBV5-1 and TRBJ2-2, with 7 bases fitting TRBD1. CDR3 size: 16 residues. Trimming took 4 bases from V and 4 from J; bases not matched to a gene: 10. CDR1 SGHRS and CDR2 YFSETQ come from the germline V gene. Here the CDR3 reads CASSLGTVRSTGELFF. The CDR3 DNA follows: TGCGCCAGCAGCCTAGGGACAGTGCGATCCACCGGGGAGCTGTTTTTT.

The chain combines TRBV4-1 with TRBJ2-6; TRBD1 might be the D (6 bases). The CDR3 length is 16 residues. V was cut by 1 base and J by 0 bases, with 7 bases left in between. Per the germline V gene, CDR1 is MGHRA and CDR2 is YSYEKL. The CDR3 reads CASSQGTDSGANVLTF. The CDR3 DNA reads TGCGCCAGCAGCCAAGGGACAGACTCTGGGGCCAACGTCCTGACTTTC.

The rearrangement uses TRBV19 and TRBJ2-1, with TRBD2 identical over 7 bases. The length of the CDR3 is 15 residues. CDR1 and CDR2 (germline): LNHDA, SQIVND (reference sequence). The junction had 5 bases not matched to a gene; V was cut back by 1 base and J by 5 bases. CDR3 loop: CASSIAPGTNNEQFF. CDR3 nucleotide sequence: TGTGCCAGTAGTATAGCTCCCGGGACTAACAATGAGCAGTTCTTC.

This clone was found a few times. This sequence joins TRBV6-1 and TRBJ1-2; D is undetermined. V was cut by 2 bases and J by 5 bases, with 6 bases left in between. There are 12 residues in the CDR3. CDR1 MNHNS and CDR2 SASEGT come from the germline V gene. CDR3 sequence reads: CASSESVYGYTF. The CDR3 DNA sequence: TGTGCCAGCAGTGAAAGTGTTTATGGCTACACCTTC.